This entry lists 21 T cell receptor beta chains sequenced from one sample in a study of regulatory dendritic cells for organ transplantation. Sequenced by immunoSEQ multiplex PCR; TCRdb stores in-frame clones only, minus some. Among some 29,000 clones, almost 80% were seen once, and the ten largest hold 2% to 2.5%. Sequences were obtained from memory CD4+ T cells from blood. Subset here: CD45RO+ memory T cells. The receptor source for this set is a human donor in good health.

The V and J genes are TRBV4-2 and TRBJ2-5; D is ambiguous. Per the germline V gene, CDR1 is LGHNA and CDR2 is YNFKEQ. Trimming took 0 bases from V and 1 from J, leaving 3 bases between them. The CDR3 runs 13 residues. The CDR3 DNA reads as TGTGCCAGCAGCCAAGAGCCCCAAGAGACCCAGTACTTC. Translating gives CASSQEPQETQYF.

This chain links TRBV6-6 with TRBJ1-6; a possible D gene is TRBD1 (5 bases). The CDR3 is 14 residues long. CDR1 MNHNY and CDR2 SVGAGI come from the germline V gene (reference sequence). V was cut by 0 bases and J by 10 bases, with 10 bases left in between. CDR3 sequence: CASSYSRGGSPLHF. The DNA for the CDR3 is TGTGCCAGCAGTTACTCGAGGGGAGGCTCACCCCTCCACTTT.

The table lists this clone with a few counts. The chain links TRBV27 to TRBJ2-1; 14 bases line up with TRBD2. CDR1 MNHEY and CDR2 SMNVEV come from the germline V gene (reference sequence). J was trimmed by 4 bases and V by 7 bases; bases with no gene match: 6. The CDR3 contains 16 residues. CDR3 protein: CASKLGTSGRYNEQFF. The CDR3 coding sequence is TGTGCCAGCAAACTTGGGACTAGCGGGAGATACAATGAGCAGTTCTTC.

The chain employs TRBV4-2 and TRBJ2-1, with 11 bases matching TRBD2. The CDR3 runs to 16 residues. The germline CDR1 and CDR2 sequences are LGHNA and YNFKEQ. Unmatched junction bases numbered 2, after V lost 1 base and J lost 3 bases. The CDR3 sequence: CASSQGLAGGYNEQFF. The CDR3 DNA follows: TGTGCCAGCAGCCAAGGCCTAGCGGGGGGCTACAATGAGCAGTTCTTC.

This clone is a singleton in its sample. The chain uses TRBV13 and TRBJ2-3; 7 nucleotides line up with TRBD2. V shed 5 bases and J 4 bases; nucleotides not matched to a gene: 18. CDR1 is PRHDT, CDR2 FYEKMQ, per germline (reference sequence). The CDR3 runs to 18 residues. The DNA of the CDR3 is TGTGCCAGCAGCGTCGACACTAGCGCCCCGGAGGGCCCAGATACGCAGTATTTT. It encodes CASSVDTSAPEGPDTQYF.

This clone was seen a handful of times. This chain joins TRBV7-3 and TRBJ2-4; maybe TRBD1 (5 bases). CDR1 and CDR2 from the germline V gene are SGHTA and FQGTGA. The CDR3 runs 18 residues. V was shortened by 11 bases and J by 0 bases, with 26 bases between the two germline ends. This CDR3 reads CAGHPDSLRYLAKNIQYF. DNA for the CDR3: TGTGCCGGCCACCCCGACAGCCTGAGGTATCTAGCCAAAAACATTCAGTACTTC.

This chain connects TRBV29-1 to TRBJ2-1; 9 bases agree with TRBD2. Germline assignment: CDR1 SQVTM and CDR2 ANQGSEA. The V gene end was trimmed by 4 bases and the J gene end by 7 bases; junction bases not matched to a gene: 8. There are 14 residues in the CDR3. In nucleotides, the CDR3 is TGCAGCGTTGCCCTGGCGGGGGGGAAAAATGAGCAGTTCTTC. It is translated as CSVALAGGKNEQFF.

The rearrangement uses TRBV2 and TRBJ1-4, with D hard to call. There are 16 residues in the CDR3. Germline V lookup: CDR1 SNHLY, CDR2 FYNNEI. The ends were cut back, 3 bases at V and 2 bases at J, with 13 bases in the middle. CDR3 sequence (DNA): TGTGCCAGCAGTGAGATTAGGGCGGGGACTAATGAAAAACTGTTTTTT. As protein: CASSEIRAGTNEKLFF. The entire variable domain, with the rest obtained from reference TRBV2 and TRBJ1-4, is as follows: EPEVTQTPSHQVTQMGQEVILRCVPISNHLYFYWYRQILGQKVEFLVSFYNNEISEKSEIFDDQFSVERPDGSNFTLKIRSTKLEDSAMYFCASSEIRAGTNEKLFFGSGTQLSVL.

The V call is TRBV10-3, the J call TRBJ1-4, with unresolved D. The CDR3 spans 14 residues. Trimming took 2 bases from V and 3 from J, leaving 7 bases between them. The germline CDR1 and CDR2 sequences are ENHRY and SYGVKD. DNA of the CDR3: TGTGCCATCAGTGAGGGGCAGGCTAATGAAAAACTGTTTTTT. As protein: CAISEGQANEKLFF.

The chain carries TRBV6-1 and TRBJ2-4, with 10 bases aligning to TRBD2. This CDR3 spans 16 amino acids. After removal of 1 base from V and 0 bases from J, the junction contained 0 bases not matched to a gene. The germline gives CDR1 MNHNS, CDR2 SASEGT. Here the CDR3 DNA reads TGTGCCAGCAGTGAAGGACTAGCGGGAGCCAAAAACATTCAGTACTTC. It specifies CASSEGLAGAKNIQYF.

CDR3 DNA: TGTGCCAGCAGCGCCGGGTGGGGAGGGGGGCGATGGCCTGAAGCTTTCTTT. It specifies CASSAGWGGGRWPEAFF. This chain uses TRBV11-2 with TRBJ1-1; tentative D call: TRBD1 (6 bases). Trimming cost V 5 bases and J 6 bases, with 25 bases left between them. The CDR3 is 17 amino acids. The germline V gene encodes CDR1 SGHAT and CDR2 FQNNGV.

The rearrangement uses TRBV27 and TRBJ1-6; 9 bases agree with TRBD1. Germline loops: CDR1 MNHEY, CDR2 SMNVEV (reference sequence). The CDR3 length is 15 residues. With V trimmed by 4 bases and J by 7 bases, 5 bases remained unmatched. The CDR3 DNA sequence: TGTGCCAGCAGTTCACCGACAGGGGGAAATTCACCCCTCCACTTT. Translating gives CASSSPTGGNSPLHF.

The rearrangement links TRBV7-8 to TRBJ2-7; either TRBD1 or TRBD2 may supply D (5 bases each). Germline V gene data show CDR1 as SGHVS and CDR2 as FQNEAQ. V was shortened by 1 base and J by 2 bases, with 15 bases between the two germline ends. This CDR3 contains 16 residues. The CDR3 bases are TGTGCCAGCAGCTTAGGCGACCAGGGACCTACCTACGAGCAGTACTTC. Translating it yields CASSLGDQGPTYEQYF. Complete variable domain (other parts from reference TRBV7-8 and TRBJ2-7): GAGVSQSPRYKVAKRGQDVALRCDPISGHVSLFWYQQALGQGPEFLTYFQNEAQLDKSGLPSDRFFAERPEGSVSTLKIQRTQQEDSAVYLCASSLGDQGPTYEQYFGPGTRLTVT.

This rearrangement joins TRBV7-6 to TRBJ2-5; 7 nucleotides align to TRBD1. The ends lost 5 bases at V and 1 base at J; junction bases unmatched: 4. Germline assignment: CDR1 SGHVS and CDR2 FNYEAQ. CDR3 length: 14 residues. The CDR3 nucleotides are TGTGCCAGCAGCCCGACAGGGACCCAAGAGACCCAGTACTTC. Its protein is CASSPTGTQETQYF.

The chain joins TRBV28 to TRBJ2-1; D may be TRBD2 (6 bases). Germline loops: CDR1 MDHEN, CDR2 SYDVKM. This CDR3 has 14 residues. V shed 8 bases and J shed 0 bases, with 11 bases lying between them. This CDR3 reads CASGTFSSYNEQFF. CDR3 nucleotide sequence: TGTGCCAGCGGGACTTTTAGCTCCTACAATGAGCAGTTCTTC.

The genes are TRBV19 and TRBJ2-7; 9 nucleotides agree with TRBD1. The CDR3 extends over 16 amino acids. V trimming: 6 bases; J trimming: 7 bases; junction bases outside the gene matches: 16. Per the germline V gene, CDR1 is LNHDA and CDR2 is SQIVND (reference sequence). The CDR3 sequence: CASSGQGTNLNGEQYF. Written as DNA, the CDR3 is TGTGCCAGTAGCGGACAGGGGACCAACCTCAATGGGGAGCAGTACTTC.

This clone has only one observation. The chain uses TRBV7-9 and TRBJ1-6; 7 bases are a match to TRBD1. V gave up 5 bases and J gave up 1 base; unmatched junction bases: 2. The germline V gene encodes CDR1 SEHNR and CDR2 FQNEAQ (reference sequence). The CDR3 loop spans 15 amino acids. The CDR3 coding sequence is TGTGCCAGCAGCACGGGACAGTCCTATAATTCACCCCTCCACTTT. It yields the protein CASSTGQSYNSPLHF.

The chain couples TRBV4-3 to TRBJ1-3; D gene unclear. V was shortened by 0 bases and J by 2 bases, with 17 bases between the two germline ends. The germline V gene has CDR1 LGHNA and CDR2 YSLEER. The CDR3 spans 18 residues. CDR3 sequence (DNA): TGCGCCAGCAGCCAAGATTTTATAGGAGTGGTGGCTGGAAACACCATATATTTT. This encodes CASSQDFIGVVAGNTIYF.

The J gene is TRBJ1-3, the V gene TRBV5-4; maybe TRBD1 (6 bases). This CDR3 spans 15 amino acids. The germline V gene encodes CDR1 SGHNT and CDR2 YYREEE (reference sequence). V lost 0 bases and J lost 2, with 9 bases in between. The chain's CDR3 is CASSLDNRAGNTIYF. For the CDR3, the DNA is TGTGCCAGCAGCTTGGATAACAGGGCTGGAAACACCATATATTTT.

This clone came up once. The chain has TRBV2 and TRBJ2-7; D may be TRBD1 or TRBD2 (5 bases each). Per germline, CDR1 SNHLY and CDR2 FYNNEI. Trimming removed 11 bases at V and 1 base at J, with 18 bases between. This CDR3 is 14 amino acids long. DNA for the CDR3: TGTGCCGGGGCGAGCGGATCCTGGTCCTACGAGCAGTACTTC. It translates to CAGASGSWSYEQYF.

As for this clone: The CDR3 carries no conserved terminal phenylalanine or tryptophan, so it likely arises from a read error. No DNA is shown, since the ends of the CDR3 on it are uncertain; the CDR3 is the one TCRdb lists. The V and J genes are TRBV6-1 and TRBJ1-4. Looked up from germline, CDR1 is MNHNS and CDR2 is SASEGT. The CDR3 has 12 amino acids, counting both end residues. This CDR3 is CASSEAGSFQGV.